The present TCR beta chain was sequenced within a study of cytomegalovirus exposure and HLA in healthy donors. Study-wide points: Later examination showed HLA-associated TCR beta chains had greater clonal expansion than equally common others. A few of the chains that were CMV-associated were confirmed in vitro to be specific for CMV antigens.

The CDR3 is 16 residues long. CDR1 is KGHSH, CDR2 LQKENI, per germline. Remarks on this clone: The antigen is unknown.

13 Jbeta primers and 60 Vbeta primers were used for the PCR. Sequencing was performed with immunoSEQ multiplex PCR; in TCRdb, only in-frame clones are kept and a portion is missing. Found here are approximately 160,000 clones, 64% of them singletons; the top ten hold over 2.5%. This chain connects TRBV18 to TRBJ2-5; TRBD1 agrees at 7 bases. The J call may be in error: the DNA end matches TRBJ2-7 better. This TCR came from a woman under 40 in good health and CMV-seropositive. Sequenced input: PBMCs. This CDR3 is CASSLIPGTATYEQYF. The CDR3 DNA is TGTGCCAGCTCCTTGATACCCGGGACAGCTACCTACGAGCAGTACTTC.